This record looks at one T cell receptor (beta chain) sequence and its context. Different DNA sequences within this sample yield the same CDR3. Trimming took 0 bases from V and 0 from J, leaving 7 bases between them. This CDR3 region has 14 residues. Germline V gene sequence: CDR1 SGDLS, CDR2 YYNGEE. The data originate from a study of shared clonotypes between healthy human individuals. The table came from immunoSEQ multiplex PCR; TCRdb's copy has only in-frame clones and leaves some out. This sample yields roughly 2.1 million clones, of which about 93% are seen a single time; roughly 1.8% belongs to the top ten. Selected positively for CCR7 and CD45RO-negative, naive CD8 cells excluded terminally differentiated effector memory CD45RA+ cells.

The rearrangement links TRBV9 to TRBJ2-7, with D maybe TRBD2 (5 bases). Material for sequencing was naive CD8+ T cells from PBMCs. This receptor was obtained from a man in his late teens or twenties in good health. Some clones in this sample may be carry-over from other donors' samples. CDR3 sequence reads: CASSVDGLSYEQYF. Written as DNA, the CDR3 is TGTGCCAGCAGCGTAGATGGACTCTCCTACGAGCAGTACTTC.